The rows below give T cell receptor beta chains drawn from one sample of a study of blood T cell repertoires in COVID-19. Repertoires were generated with immunoSEQ multiplex PCR, while TCRdb's copy carries only in-frame clones and drops some. The repertoire holds 200,000 to 300,000 clones, with 86% as singletons. Sequencing input: peripheral blood. These receptors came from a man between 60 and 70 years old with acute or convalescent COVID-19. Both conserved end residues are part of each CDR3. The D gene is left open where the match is weak. For some rows the clone size is stated as once, few or many, or as a class when expanded; others skip it.

v_call	clone_size	d_call	j_call	cdr3_aa	cdr3_nt
TRBV29-1	.	.	TRBJ2-1	CSVEPSNEQFF	TGCAGCGTGGAACCTAGCAATGAGCAGTTCTTC
TRBV6-4	.	TRBD1	TRBJ2-1	CASSPGQGFNEQFF	TGTGCCAGCAGCCCGGGACAGGGTTTCAATGAGCAGTTCTTC
TRBV25-1	.	TRBD2	TRBJ2-7	CASSEYLRTSDEQYF	TGTGCCAGCAGTGAATATTTACGGACTAGCGACGAGCAGTACTTC
TRBV9	.	TRBD1	TRBJ1-6	CASSVGTGANSPLHF	TGTGCCAGCAGCGTCGGGACAGGGGCAAATTCACCCCTCCACTTT
TRBV19	.	.	TRBJ1-2	CASSSMAVGYTF	TGTGCCAGTAGTTCGATGGCGGTTGGCTACACCTTC
TRBV28	.	.	TRBJ1-2	CASNYNYGYTF	TGTGCCAGCAACTACAACTATGGCTACACCTTC
TRBV9	.	.	TRBJ2-1	CASSVDSGSYNEQFF	TGTGCCAGCAGCGTAGACAGCGGCTCCTACAATGAGCAGTTCTTC
TRBV9	.	TRBD2	TRBJ2-2	CASSVDGRAAGELFF	TGTGCCAGCAGCGTAGACGGGAGGGCCGCTGGGGAGCTGTTTTTT
TRBV9	.	TRBD1	TRBJ1-1	CASSVRQGNSEAFF	TGTGCCAGCAGTGTTAGACAGGGAAACAGTGAAGCTTTCTTT
TRBV6-5	.	.	TRBJ2-7	CATARGPSYEQYF	TGTGCCACCGCAAGAGGTCCCTCCTACGAGCAGTACTTC
TRBV3-1/TRBV3-2	.	.	TRBJ2-4	CASSQDENIQYF	TGTGCCAGCAGCCAAGACGAAAACATTCAGTACTTC
TRBV11-2	.	.	TRBJ1-4	CASSLGPTANEKLFF	TGTGCCAGCAGCTTAGGTCCGACTGCTAATGAAAAACTGTTTTTT
TRBV3-1/TRBV3-2	.	.	TRBJ2-2	CASQGGSTGELFF	TGTGCCAGCCAAGGGGGTTCCACCGGGGAGCTGTTTTTT
TRBV7-2	.	TRBD2	TRBJ2-2	CASSPRLAVNTGELFF	TGTGCCAGCAGTCCGCGCCTAGCGGTCAACACCGGGGAGCTGTTTTTT
TRBV7-9	.	.	TRBJ1-6	CASSSGGRSSYNSPLHF	TGTGCCAGCAGCTCTGGGGGGAGGAGCTCCTATAATTCACCCCTCCACTTT
TRBV5-6	few	.	TRBJ2-5	CASSLQSDQETQYF	TGTGCCAGCAGCTTGCAGAGCGACCAAGAGACCCAGTACTTC
TRBV15	.	.	TRBJ2-7	CATSRGPTGTSSYEQYF	TGTGCCACCAGCAGAGGACCCACAGGGACGAGCTCCTACGAGCAGTACTTC
TRBV2	.	.	TRBJ2-3	CASSRGSEVTDTQYF	TGTGCCAGTTCCCGGGGTAGCGAGGTGACAGATACGCAGTATTTT